A single sample is the source of the 18 T cell receptor beta chains below, sequenced in a study of blood T cell repertoires in COVID-19. The protocol was immunoSEQ multiplex PCR, while the TCRdb copy is restricted to in-frame clones and leaves out a portion. Among fewer than 250,000 clones listed, more than 85% were seen once. Material for sequencing was peripheral blood. The receptors derive from a man aged 35 to 55 with acute or convalescent COVID-19.

V and J are TRBV6-6 and TRBJ1-2, with D perhaps TRBD1 (5 bases). Germline CDR1 and CDR2: MNHNY and SVGAGI (reference sequence). The ends were cut back, 6 bases at V and 0 bases at J, with 11 bases in the middle. The CDR3 is made up of 14 amino acids. CDR3 nucleotides: TGTGCCAGCAGCCTGGCGGGGCCTAACTATGGCTACACCTTC. Translated: CASSLAGPNYGYTF.

The chain joins TRBV6-2 or TRBV6-3 to TRBJ1-4; D is perhaps TRBD1 (6 bases). The V gene lost 6 bases and the J gene lost 5 bases, with 10 bases spanning the gap. Germline V gene sequence: CDR1 MNHEY, CDR2 SVGEGT. The length of the CDR3 is 13 residues. This CDR3 reads CASSQGGNEKLFF. For the CDR3, the DNA is TGTGCCAGCAGCCAAGGGGGAAATGAAAAACTGTTTTTT.

The chain has TRBV10-3 and TRBJ2-3; D remains ambiguous. The CDR3 is 14 residues long. Germline assignment: CDR1 ENHRY and CDR2 SYGVKD. V was trimmed by 5 bases and J by 1 base, leaving 10 bases between them. Here the CDR3 DNA reads TGTGCCATCAGTACAGCCCTCGGCACAGATACGCAGTATTTT. This encodes CAISTALGTDTQYF.

The V call is TRBV7-9, the J call TRBJ2-5, with D possibly TRBD2 on 5 matching bases. The CDR3 totals 15 residues. Trimming took off 1 base at V and 1 base at J, with 10 bases between the two ends. Germline CDR1 SEHNR, CDR2 FQNEAQ (reference sequence). CDR3 in amino acids: CASSLGSGLQETQYF. The CDR3 region has the DNA TGTGCCAGCAGCTTAGGGAGCGGACTCCAAGAGACCCAGTACTTC.

The chain recombines TRBV11-2 with TRBJ1-1; 7 positions match TRBD1. Germline lookup yields CDR1 SGHAT and CDR2 FQNNGV. The ends lost 4 bases at V and 8 bases at J; junction bases unmatched: 4. The CDR3 consists of 12 residues. The CDR3 DNA follows: TGTGCCAGCAGCTCGGGACAGAGAGAAGCTTTCTTT. Protein: CASSSGQREAFF.

The chain recombines TRBV28 with TRBJ2-7, with unresolved D. The CDR3 spans 15 residues. Between the trimmed V and J ends, which lost 2 bases and 6 bases, there was a span of 17 bases. Germline CDR1 reads MDHEN; CDR2 reads SYDVKM. The CDR3 bases are TGTGCCAGCAGTTTACTTACAGAAGTGATCGGCGAGCAGTACTTC. Its protein is CASSLLTEVIGEQYF.

The rearrangement joins TRBV18 to TRBJ2-1; 7 bases are a match to TRBD2. V trimming: 1 base; J trimming: 0 bases; junction bases outside the gene matches: 15. Germline V gene lookup returns CDR1 KGHSH and CDR2 LQKENI. CDR3 length equals 20 residues. The CDR3 spells CASSPQASGVGGGSYNEQFF. CDR3 sequence (DNA): TGTGCCAGCTCACCACAGGCGAGCGGGGTAGGCGGAGGCTCCTACAATGAGCAGTTCTTC.

The chain has TRBV10-3 and TRBJ1-1; TRBD1 agrees at 10 bases. The CDR3 is 15 residues long. Trimming removed 7 bases from V and 6 bases from J; junction bases left unmatched: 11. The V gene's germline CDR1 is ENHRY and CDR2 SYGVKD. CDR3 loop: CAIMVTDRGPSEAFF. The CDR3 nucleotides read TGTGCCATCATGGTCACCGACAGGGGGCCGTCTGAAGCTTTCTTT.

V usage is TRBV7-5 and J usage is TRBJ2-2; the table's TRBD1 call for D was not verified on the DNA. TRBV7-5 is marked as a pseudogene. The CDR3 contains 16 residues. CDR3 DNA: TGTGCCGCTATAATGACAGGGGAGAAGTACACCGGGGAGCTGTTTTTT. Encoded protein: CAAIMTGEKYTGELFF.

V gene TRBV9 combines with J gene TRBJ1-1, with D perhaps TRBD1 (5 bases). The CDR3 extends over 12 amino acids. Germline CDR1 SGDLS, CDR2 YYNGEE. V was trimmed by 0 bases and J by 10 bases, leaving 10 bases between them. CDR3 in DNA: TGTGCCAGCAGCGTAGGGGATGGGGCAGCTTTCTTT. Translation: CASSVGDGAAFF.

The CDR3 nucleotides read TGTGCCAGCAGCCAAGATATCTATGGCTACACCTTC. Translating it yields CASSQDIYGYTF. V and J are TRBV3-1 (or the pseudogene TRBV3-2) and TRBJ1-2; no definite D call. CDR1 LGHDT and CDR2 YNNKEL come from the germline V gene (reference sequence). Trimming took 0 bases from V and 4 from J, leaving 3 bases between them. The CDR3 is made up of 12 amino acids.

The chain combines TRBV4-3 with TRBJ1-2; D is unresolved. Deletions cut 0 bases from V and 5 bases from J, with 10 bases between. CDR3 size: 14 residues. Germline assignment: CDR1 LGHNA and CDR2 YSLEER. The DNA for the CDR3 is TGCGCCAGCAGCCAAGATTTGCAGGTTTATGGCTACACCTTC. This encodes CASSQDLQVYGYTF.

The chain is built from TRBV10-3 and TRBJ1-2; D possibly corresponds to TRBD1 (6 bases). Trimming shortened V by 8 bases and J by 8 bases, and 21 bases separated the two germline ends. The germline V gene has CDR1 ENHRY and CDR2 SYGVKD. The CDR3 has 14 amino acids. The CDR3 DNA reads as TGTGCCATCGGGGGGGGGCAGAGGTCGACGGGCTACACCTTC. Translated, it gives CAIGGGQRSTGYTF.

CDR3 in amino acids: CASSFSSQEGTEAFF. CDR3 DNA sequence: TGTGCCAGCAGCTTCTCCTCACAGGAGGGAACTGAAGCTTTCTTT. The rearrangement joins TRBV14 to TRBJ1-1; D perhaps matches TRBD1 (5 bases). The V end was cut by 5 bases, the J end by 5 bases, with 18 bases between. The CDR3 has 15 residues. CDR1 and CDR2 (germline): SGHDN, FVKESK.

This clone was seen only a few times. This chain joins TRBV3-1 (or the pseudogene TRBV3-2) and TRBJ2-2; 11 bases line up with TRBD2. The CDR3 totals 18 residues. Trimming at V came to 3 bases and at J to 4 bases, leaving 10 bases not matched to a gene. Looked up from germline, CDR1 is LGHDT and CDR2 is YNNKEL (reference sequence). CDR3 nucleotides: TGTGCCAGCAGCCAGTTAGCGGGAGGGAACTGGGGCACCGGGGAGCTGTTTTTT. This gives the protein CASSQLAGGNWGTGELFF.

The chain uses TRBV7-6 and TRBJ1-1, with 8 bases aligning to TRBD1. After removal of 3 bases from V and 8 bases from J, the junction contained 14 bases not matched to a gene. CDR1 is SGHVS and CDR2 is FNYEAQ in the germline V gene. The CDR3 consists of 16 residues. The chain's CDR3 is CASSFQPDRAKGEAFF. The CDR3 DNA sequence: TGTGCCAGCAGCTTCCAGCCGGACAGGGCGAAAGGGGAAGCTTTCTTT.

The gene calls are TRBV18 and TRBJ1-1; TRBD1 might be the D (5 bases). Germline V gene data show CDR1 as KGHSH and CDR2 as LQKENI. This CDR3 has 13 residues. The germline V and J ends were trimmed by 6 bases and 5 bases, with 13 bases remaining between them. CDR3 nucleotide sequence: TGTGCCAGCTCCTGGGACTTGAGAACTGAAGCTTTCTTT. This encodes CASSWDLRTEAFF. The whole variable domain, filled in from reference TRBV18 and TRBJ1-1, reads NAGVMQNPRHLVRRRGQEARLRCSPMKGHSHVYWYRQLPEEGLKFMVYLQKENIIDESGMPKERFSAEFPKEGPSILRIQQVVRGDSAAYFCASSWDLRTEAFFGQGTRLTVV.

The chain has TRBV20-1 and TRBJ1-1, with a possible D match to TRBD1 (6 bases). Trimming removed 4 bases at V and 3 bases at J, with 6 bases between. The CDR3 is 11 amino acids. Germline V gene lookup returns CDR1 DFQATT and CDR2 SNEGSKA (reference sequence). CDR3 loop: CSAKGDTEAFF. The DNA of the CDR3 is TGCAGTGCTAAGGGGGACACTGAAGCTTTCTTT.